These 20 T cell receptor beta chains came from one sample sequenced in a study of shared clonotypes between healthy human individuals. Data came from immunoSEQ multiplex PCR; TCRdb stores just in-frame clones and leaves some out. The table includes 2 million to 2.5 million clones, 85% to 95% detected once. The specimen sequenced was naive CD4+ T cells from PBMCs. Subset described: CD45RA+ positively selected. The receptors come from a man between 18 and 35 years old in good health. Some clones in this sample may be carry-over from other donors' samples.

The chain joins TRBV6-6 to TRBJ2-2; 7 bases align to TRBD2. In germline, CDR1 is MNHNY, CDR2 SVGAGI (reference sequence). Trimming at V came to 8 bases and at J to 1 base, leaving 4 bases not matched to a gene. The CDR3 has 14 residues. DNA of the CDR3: TGTGCCAGCGGGGCGGGGGAGAACACCGGGGAGCTGTTTTTT. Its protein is CASGAGENTGELFF.

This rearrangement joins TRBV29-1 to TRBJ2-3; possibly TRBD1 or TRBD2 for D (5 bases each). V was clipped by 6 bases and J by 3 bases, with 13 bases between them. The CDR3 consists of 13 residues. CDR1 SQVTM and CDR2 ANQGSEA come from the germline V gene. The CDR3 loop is CSVRGVMTDTQYF. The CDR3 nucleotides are TGCAGCGTGAGAGGGGTAATGACAGATACGCAGTATTTT.

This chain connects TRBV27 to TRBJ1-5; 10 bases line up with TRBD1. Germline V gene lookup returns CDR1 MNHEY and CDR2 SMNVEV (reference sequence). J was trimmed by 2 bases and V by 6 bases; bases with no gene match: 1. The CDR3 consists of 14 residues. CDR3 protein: CASRGTGGNQPQHF. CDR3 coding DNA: TGTGCCAGCAGAGGGACAGGGGGCAATCAGCCCCAGCATTTT.

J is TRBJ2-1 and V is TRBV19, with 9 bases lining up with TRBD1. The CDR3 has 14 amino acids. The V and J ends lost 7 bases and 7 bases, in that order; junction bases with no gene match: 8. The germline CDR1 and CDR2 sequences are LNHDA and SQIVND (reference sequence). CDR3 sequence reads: CASKGTGTGNEQFF. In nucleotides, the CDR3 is TGTGCCAGTAAAGGCACCGGGACAGGGAATGAGCAGTTCTTC.

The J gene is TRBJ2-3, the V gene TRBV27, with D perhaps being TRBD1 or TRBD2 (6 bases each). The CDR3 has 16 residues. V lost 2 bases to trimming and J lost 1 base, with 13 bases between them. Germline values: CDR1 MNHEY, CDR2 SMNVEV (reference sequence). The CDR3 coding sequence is TGTGCCAGCAGTTTAAGACCGAGGGGGGGCACAGATACGCAGTATTTT. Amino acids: CASSLRPRGGTDTQYF.

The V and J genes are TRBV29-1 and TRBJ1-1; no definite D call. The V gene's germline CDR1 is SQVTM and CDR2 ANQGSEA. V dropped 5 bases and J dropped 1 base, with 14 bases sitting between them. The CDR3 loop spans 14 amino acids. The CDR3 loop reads CSVTYTRQNTEAFF. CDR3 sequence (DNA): TGCAGCGTTACCTATACGAGGCAGAACACTGAAGCTTTCTTT.

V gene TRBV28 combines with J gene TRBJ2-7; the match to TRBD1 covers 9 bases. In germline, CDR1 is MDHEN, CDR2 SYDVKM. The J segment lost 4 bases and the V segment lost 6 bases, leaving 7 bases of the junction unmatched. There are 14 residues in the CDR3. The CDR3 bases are TGTGCCAGCAGATCCGGGACAGGGAGATACGAGCAGTACTTC. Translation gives CASRSGTGRYEQYF.

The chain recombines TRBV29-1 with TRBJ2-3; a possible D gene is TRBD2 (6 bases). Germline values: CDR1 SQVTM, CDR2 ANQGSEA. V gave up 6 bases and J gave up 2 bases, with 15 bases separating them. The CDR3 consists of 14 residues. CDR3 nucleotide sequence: TGCAGCGTCGGGGGACGGCTAGTCACAGATACGCAGTATTTT. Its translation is CSVGGRLVTDTQYF.

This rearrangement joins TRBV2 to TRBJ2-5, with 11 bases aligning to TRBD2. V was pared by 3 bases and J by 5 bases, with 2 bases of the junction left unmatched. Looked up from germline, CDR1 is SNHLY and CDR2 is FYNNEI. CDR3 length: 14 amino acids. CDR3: CASSESSGRETQYF. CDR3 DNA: TGTGCCAGCAGTGAGTCTAGCGGGAGGGAGACCCAGTACTTC.

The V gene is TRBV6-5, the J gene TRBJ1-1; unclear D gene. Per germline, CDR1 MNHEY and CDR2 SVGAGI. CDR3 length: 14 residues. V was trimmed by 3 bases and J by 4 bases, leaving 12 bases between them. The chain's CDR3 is CASSYSSIVTEAFF. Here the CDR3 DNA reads TGTGCCAGCAGTTATTCCTCCATAGTCACTGAAGCTTTCTTT.

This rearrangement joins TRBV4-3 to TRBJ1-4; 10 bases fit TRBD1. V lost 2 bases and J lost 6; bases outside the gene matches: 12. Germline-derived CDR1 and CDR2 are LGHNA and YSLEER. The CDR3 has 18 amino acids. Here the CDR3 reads CASSQSSFPGQGYEKLFF. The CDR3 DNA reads TGCGCCAGCAGCCAATCTTCTTTCCCGGGACAGGGGTATGAAAAACTGTTTTTT.

Here the CDR3 reads CAISRDNFLSGANVLTF. The CDR3 coding sequence is TGTGCCATCAGTCGGGACAATTTCCTTTCTGGGGCCAACGTCCTGACTTTC. This chain connects TRBV10-3 to TRBJ2-6, with D tentatively TRBD1 (6 bases). CDR1 and CDR2 from the germline V gene are ENHRY and SYGVKD. The CDR3 totals 17 residues. Trimming shortened V by 5 bases and J by 1 base, and 15 bases separated the two germline ends.

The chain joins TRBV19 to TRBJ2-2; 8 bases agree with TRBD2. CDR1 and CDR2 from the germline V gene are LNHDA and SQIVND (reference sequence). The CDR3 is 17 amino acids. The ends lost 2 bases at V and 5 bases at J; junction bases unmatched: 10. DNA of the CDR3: TGTGCCAGTAGTATATATGCGGGGGGTTTCATGACCGGGGAGCTGTTTTTT. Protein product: CASSIYAGGFMTGELFF.

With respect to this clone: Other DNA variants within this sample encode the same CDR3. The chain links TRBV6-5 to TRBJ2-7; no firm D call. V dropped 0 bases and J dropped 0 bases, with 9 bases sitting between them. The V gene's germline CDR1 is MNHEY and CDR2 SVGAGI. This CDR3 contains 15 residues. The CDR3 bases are TGTGCCAGCAGTTACTCGTCGGCTTTCTCCTACGAGCAGTACTTC. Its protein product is CASSYSSAFSYEQYF.

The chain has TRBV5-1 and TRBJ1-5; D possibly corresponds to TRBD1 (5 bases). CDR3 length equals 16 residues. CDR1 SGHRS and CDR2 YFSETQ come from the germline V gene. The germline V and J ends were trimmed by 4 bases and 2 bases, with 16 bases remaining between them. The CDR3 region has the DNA TGCGCCAGCAGCCGGGGACCCTATGAAGGCAATCAGCCCCAGCATTTT. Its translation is CASSRGPYEGNQPQHF.

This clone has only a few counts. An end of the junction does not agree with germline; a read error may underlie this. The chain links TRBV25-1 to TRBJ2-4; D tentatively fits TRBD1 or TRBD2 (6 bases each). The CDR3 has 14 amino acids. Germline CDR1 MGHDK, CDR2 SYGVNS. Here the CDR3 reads CASSDWGARNIQYF. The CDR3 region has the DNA TGTGCCAGCAGTGATTGGGGGGCCAGAAACATTCAGTACTTC.

CDR3 sequence (DNA): TGTGCCAGCAGCCGAGACAGGGCAGGGCCCTCTGAAGCTTTCTTT. This sequence encodes CASSRDRAGPSEAFF. J is TRBJ1-1 and V is TRBV6-5; 7 nucleotides align to TRBD1. Germline CDR1 is MNHEY and CDR2 is SVGAGI. This CDR3 has 15 residues. Germline trimming cut 6 bases from V and 6 bases from J; bases unmatched to any gene: 13.

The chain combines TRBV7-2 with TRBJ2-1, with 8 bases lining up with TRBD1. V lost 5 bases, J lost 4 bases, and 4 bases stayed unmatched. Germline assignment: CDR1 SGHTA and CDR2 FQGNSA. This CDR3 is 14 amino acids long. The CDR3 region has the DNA TGTGCCAGCAGCGGACAGGGCTCTTACAATGAGCAGTTCTTC. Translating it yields CASSGQGSYNEQFF.

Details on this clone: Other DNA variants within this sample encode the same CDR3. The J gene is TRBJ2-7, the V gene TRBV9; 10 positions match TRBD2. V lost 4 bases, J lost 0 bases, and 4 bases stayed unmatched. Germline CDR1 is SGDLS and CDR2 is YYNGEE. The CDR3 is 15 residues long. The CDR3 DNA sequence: TGTGCCAGCAGCCCCCGGACTAGCGGCTCCTACGAGCAGTACTTC. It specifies CASSPRTSGSYEQYF.

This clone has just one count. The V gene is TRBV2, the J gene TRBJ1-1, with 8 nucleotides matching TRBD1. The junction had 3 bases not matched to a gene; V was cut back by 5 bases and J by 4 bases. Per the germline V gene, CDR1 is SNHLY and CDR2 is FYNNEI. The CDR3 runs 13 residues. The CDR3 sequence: CASSQGAGTEAFF. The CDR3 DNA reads TGTGCCAGCAGTCAGGGGGCAGGCACTGAAGCTTTCTTT.